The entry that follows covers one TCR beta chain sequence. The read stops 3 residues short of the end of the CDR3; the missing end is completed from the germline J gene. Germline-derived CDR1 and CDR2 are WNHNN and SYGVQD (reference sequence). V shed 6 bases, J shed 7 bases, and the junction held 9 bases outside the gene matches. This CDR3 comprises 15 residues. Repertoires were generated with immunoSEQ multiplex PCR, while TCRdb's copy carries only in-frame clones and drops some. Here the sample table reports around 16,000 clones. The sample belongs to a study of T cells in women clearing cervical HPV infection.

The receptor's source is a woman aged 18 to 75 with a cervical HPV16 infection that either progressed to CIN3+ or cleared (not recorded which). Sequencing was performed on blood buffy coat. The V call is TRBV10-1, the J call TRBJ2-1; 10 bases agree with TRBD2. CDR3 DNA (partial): TGCGCCAGCAGCCCCCTAGCGGGGGCTGGGAATGAG. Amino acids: CASSPLAGAGNE. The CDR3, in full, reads CASSPLAGAGNEQFF.